Given below is one T cell receptor (beta chain) in context. No antigen is known for it. Researchers divided each subset's genomic DNA evenly across several immunoSEQ plates. Assay used: immunoSEQ multiplex PCR; TCRdb lists only in-frame clones, some missing. The sample holds about 1,900,000 clones, around 96% seen once. The data derive from a study of shared clonotypes between healthy human individuals. Broader study findings: Generation probabilities were higher for clonotypes shared across all four sorted-subset donors than for unshared ones. Sequencing depth was predicted to influence how clonotypes are shared among donors.

In the naive CD8 group, cells lacked CD45RO and were positively selected for CCR7, so terminally differentiated effector memory CD45RA+ cells were left out. This TCR was sampled from a man between 18 and 29 years old in good health. The sequenced sample was naive CD8+ T cells sorted from blood.

CDR3 loop: CAWSVGDGAYEQYF. CDR3 nucleotide sequence: TGTGCCTGGAGTGTAGGGGACGGAGCCTACGAGCAGTACTTC. The chain combines TRBV30 with TRBJ2-7, with D possibly being TRBD1 or TRBD2 (5 bases each). CDR3 length: 14 residues. CDR1 and CDR2 from the germline V gene are GTSNPN and SVGIG (reference sequence). Trimming left V 0 bases short and J 2 bases short, with 11 bases between.